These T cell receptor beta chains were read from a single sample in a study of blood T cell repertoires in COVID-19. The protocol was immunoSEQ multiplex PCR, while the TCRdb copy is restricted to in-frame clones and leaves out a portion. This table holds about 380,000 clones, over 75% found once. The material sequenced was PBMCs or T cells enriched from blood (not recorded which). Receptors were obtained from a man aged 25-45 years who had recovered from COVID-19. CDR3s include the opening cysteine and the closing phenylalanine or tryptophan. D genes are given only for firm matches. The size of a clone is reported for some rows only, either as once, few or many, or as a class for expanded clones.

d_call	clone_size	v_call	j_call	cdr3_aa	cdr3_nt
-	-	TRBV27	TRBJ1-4	CASSLTVSTNEKLFF	TGTGCCAGCAGTTTGACAGTTTCTACTAATGAAAAACTGTTTTTT
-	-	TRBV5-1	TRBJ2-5	CASRLNVGGQETQYF	TGCGCCAGCAGACTGAATGTGGGGGGACAAGAGACCCAGTACTTC
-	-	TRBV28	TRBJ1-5	CATWDNYHSNQPQHF	TGTGCCACTTGGGACAACTACCATAGCAATCAGCCCCAGCATTTT
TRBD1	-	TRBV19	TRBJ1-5	CARGDRNQPQHF	TGTGCCAGGGGGGACAGAAATCAGCCCCAGCATTTT
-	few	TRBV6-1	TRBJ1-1	CASSAVEGGLNTEAFF	TGTGCCAGCAGTGCCGTGGAAGGAGGGTTGAACACTGAAGCTTTCTTT
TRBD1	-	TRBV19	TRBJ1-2	CASSIGDRGGYGYTF	TGTGCCAGTAGTATAGGGGACAGGGGGGGCTATGGCTACACCTTC
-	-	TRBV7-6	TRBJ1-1	CASSRMGADEAFF	TGTGCCAGCAGCCGGATGGGGGCGGACGAAGCTTTCTTT
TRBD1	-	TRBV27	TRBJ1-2	CASSWDSLGGYTF	TGTGCCAGCAGTTGGGACAGCTTGGGTGGCTACACCTTC
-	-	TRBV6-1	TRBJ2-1	CASSEVMDSEQFF	TGTGCCAGCAGTGAAGTTATGGACAGTGAGCAGTTCTTC
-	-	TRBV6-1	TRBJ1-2	CASSDVRANYGYTF	TGTGCCAGCAGTGATGTCAGGGCAAACTATGGCTACACCTTC
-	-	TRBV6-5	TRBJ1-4	CASSYSGINEKLFF	TGTGCCAGCAGTTACTCCGGGATCAATGAAAAACTGTTTTTT
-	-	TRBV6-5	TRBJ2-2	CASSYGNRAPGELFF	TGTGCCAGCAGTTACGGTAACAGGGCACCCGGGGAGCTGTTTTTT
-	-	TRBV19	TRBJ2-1	CASSIRGQPDEQFF	TGTGCCAGTAGTATTAGAGGTCAGCCGGATGAGCAGTTCTTC
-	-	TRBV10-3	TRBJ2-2	CAISEPGGIANTGELFF	TGTGCCATCAGTGAGCCAGGTGGTATTGCGAACACCGGGGAGCTGTTTTTT
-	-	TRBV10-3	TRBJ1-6	CAISESGARDNSPLHF	TGTGCCATCAGTGAGTCGGGGGCGCGGGATAATTCACCCCTCCACTTT
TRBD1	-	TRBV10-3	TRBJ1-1	CATQTGANTEAFF	TGTGCCACCCAGACAGGGGCTAACACTGAAGCTTTCTTT
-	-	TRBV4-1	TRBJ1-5	CASSQGPNEGQPQHF	TGCGCCAGCAGCCAAGGACCGAATGAGGGTCAGCCCCAGCATTTT
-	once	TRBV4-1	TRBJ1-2	CASSQDRGVWYGYTF	TGCGCCAGCAGCCAAGACCGGGGAGTGTGGTATGGCTACACCTTC
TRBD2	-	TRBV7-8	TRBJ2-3	CASSLSGTSGGSTDTQYF	TGTGCCAGCAGCTTATCCGGGACTAGCGGGGGGTCCACAGATACGCAGTATTTT
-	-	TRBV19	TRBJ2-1	CASSRDLSSYNEQFF	TGTGCCAGTAGTCGGGACTTAAGCTCCTACAATGAGCAGTTCTTC
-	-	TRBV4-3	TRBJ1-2	CASSQERSETYTF	TGCGCCAGCAGCCAAGAAAGGAGCGAAACCTACACCTTC
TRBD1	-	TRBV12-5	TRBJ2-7	CASGSGQGAIYEQYF	TGTGCTAGTGGTTCAGGACAGGGGGCTATCTACGAGCAGTACTTC